The 18 T cell receptor beta chains given below trace back to one sample, sequenced in a study of blood T cells in healthy people across ages. Alongside a J-beta primer mix, a sample-barcoded 5' primer served in a second PCR lasting about 7 to 12 cycles. TCRdb reprocessed the 5' RACE reads via MiXCR and lists one record per CDR3 protein. This table holds approximately 830,000 distinct CDR3 sequences, around two thirds found once. The sequenced material came from blood. The receptors were gathered from a man aged 25-45 years in good health.

V gene TRBV6-2 or TRBV6-3 combines with J gene TRBJ1-2; D gene uncertain. The CDR3 is 13 residues long. Trimming pared 2 bases from V and 3 bases from J, leaving 7 bases between. The germline V gene has CDR1 MNHEY and CDR2 SVGEGT. For the CDR3, the DNA is TGTGCCAGCAGTTACGTTCCTTACTATGGCTACACCTTC. Translation: CASSYVPYYGYTF.

This sequence joins TRBV18 and TRBJ2-4, with D tentatively TRBD1 (5 bases). CDR1 and CDR2 (germline): KGHSH, LQKENI. The CDR3 spans 13 residues. Trimming took 6 bases from V and 0 from J, leaving 6 bases between them. The CDR3 DNA follows: TGTGCCAGCTCGGGGCGAGCCAAAAACATTCAGTACTTC. It specifies CASSGRAKNIQYF.

This clonotype was seen more than once but under ten times. The chain uses TRBV7-9 and TRBJ1-2; maybe TRBD1 (6 bases). The CDR3 has 13 residues. Germline CDR1 reads SEHNR; CDR2 reads FQNEAQ (reference sequence). Trimming shortened V by 7 bases and J by 2 bases, and 11 bases separated the two germline ends. The CDR3 sequence: CASTRGGNYGYTF. CDR3 sequence (DNA): TGTGCCAGCACCAGAGGGGGAAACTATGGCTACACCTTC.

The J gene is TRBJ2-1, the V gene TRBV29-1; D is uncertain. V lost 8 bases, J lost 0 bases, and 14 bases lay in between. The V gene's germline CDR1 is SQVTM and CDR2 ANQGSEA. This CDR3 is built from 14 residues. This CDR3 reads CSIQAVSSYNEQFF. CDR3 coding DNA: TGCAGCATCCAGGCCGTAAGCTCCTACAATGAGCAGTTCTTC.

This clonotype has more than one count but fewer than ten. This chain joins TRBV20-1 and TRBJ2-3; 10 nucleotides agree with TRBD2. Trimming took 5 bases from V and 3 from J; bases not matched to a gene: 14. The CDR3 contains 17 residues. CDR1 and CDR2 (germline): DFQATT, SNEGSKA (reference sequence). The CDR3 coding sequence is TGCAGTGCTCCCTCCCTGGGTAGCGGGGGGCCAACAGATACGCAGTATTTT. Translated: CSAPSLGSGGPTDTQYF.

This clonotype was counted once. The V call is TRBV7-8, the J call TRBJ1-1; 10 bases are a match to TRBD1. Germline values: CDR1 SGHVS, CDR2 FQNEAQ. V trimming: 11 bases; J trimming: 4 bases; junction bases outside the gene matches: 10. The CDR3 spans 14 residues. The CDR3 loop is CAAGRTGGGTEAFF. The DNA for the CDR3 is TGTGCCGCGGGGAGGACAGGGGGGGGCACTGAAGCTTTCTTT.

The CDR3 reads CSASRGQRDSPLHF. The CDR3 DNA sequence: TGCAGTGCTAGCCGAGGGCAGAGGGATTCACCCCTCCACTTT. The rearrangement joins TRBV20-1 to TRBJ1-6, with no clear D. The germline V and J ends were trimmed by 3 bases and 8 bases, with 14 bases remaining between them. The CDR3 is 14 amino acids. Germline values: CDR1 DFQATT, CDR2 SNEGSKA (reference sequence).

This rearrangement joins TRBV12-3 or TRBV12-4 to TRBJ2-5; a possible D gene is TRBD2 (5 bases). The CDR3 covers 15 residues. The V end lost 3 bases, the J end lost 0 bases, and 11 bases lay between the germline ends. CDR3 protein: CASSFPGEYQETQYF. CDR3 DNA sequence: TGTGCCAGCAGTTTCCCCGGGGAGTACCAAGAGACCCAGTACTTC.

This clonotype occurred a few times. The chain combines TRBV20-1 with TRBJ2-1; 8 bases match TRBD1. V lost 4 bases to trimming and J lost 7 bases; unmatched junction nucleotides: 3. The CDR3 covers 12 residues. The germline gives CDR1 DFQATT, CDR2 SNEGSKA (reference sequence). This CDR3 is CSAKRQGNEQFF. As DNA, the CDR3 is TGCAGTGCTAAGAGACAGGGGAATGAGCAGTTCTTC.

The V call is TRBV4-2, the J call TRBJ2-6; TRBD1 aligns across 8 bases. Germline CDR1 and CDR2: LGHNA and YNFKEQ. V shed 0 bases, J shed 0 bases, and the junction held 4 bases outside the gene matches. The CDR3 is made up of 18 amino acids. This chain's CDR3 is CASSQDPTGGSGANVLTF. CDR3 coding DNA: TGTGCCAGCAGCCAAGATCCTACAGGGGGCTCTGGGGCCAACGTCCTGACTTTC.

The gene calls are TRBV11-2 and TRBJ2-1; 8 nucleotides agree with TRBD1. This CDR3 comprises 15 residues. Germline CDR1 and CDR2: SGHAT and FQNNGV. J lost 6 bases, V lost 5 bases, and 9 bases had no gene match. This CDR3 reads CASSPQGGIGNEQFF. The DNA for the CDR3 is TGTGCCAGCAGCCCACAGGGGGGCATTGGCAATGAGCAGTTCTTC.

V and J are TRBV7-9 and TRBJ2-3; D may be TRBD2 (6 bases). The CDR3 covers 17 residues. The germline CDR1 and CDR2 sequences are SEHNR and FQNEAQ (reference sequence). V was trimmed by 1 base and J by 3 bases, leaving 17 bases between them. The DNA for the CDR3 is TGTGCCAGCAGCTTAGGTTCTGCGGGGTATATGACAGATACGCAGTATTTT. It encodes CASSLGSAGYMTDTQYF.

V is TRBV9 and J is TRBJ2-3; 10 nucleotides agree with TRBD2. The germline V gene encodes CDR1 SGDLS and CDR2 YYNGEE. The CDR3 has 17 residues. The trim removed 0 bases at V and 4 bases at J, leaving 8 bases unmatched. Here the CDR3 reads CASSVAPAGGPADTQYF. The DNA for the CDR3 is TGTGCCAGCAGCGTAGCTCCAGCGGGGGGGCCCGCAGATACGCAGTATTTT.

V gene TRBV12-3 or TRBV12-4 combines with J gene TRBJ2-1, with TRBD2 identical over 16 bases. The CDR3 runs 18 residues. V shed 6 bases, J shed 8 bases, and the junction held 13 bases outside the gene matches. The CDR3 region has the DNA TGTGCCAGCAGGGGACTAGCGGGGGGGCGGGGGATGACTGATGAGCAGTTCTTC. Protein sequence: CASRGLAGGRGMTDEQFF.

The chain couples TRBV29-1 to TRBJ1-6, with TRBD1 identical over 10 bases. The CDR3 is 13 amino acids. Per germline, CDR1 SQVTM and CDR2 ANQGSEA. After removal of 4 bases from V and 9 bases from J, the junction contained 3 bases not matched to a gene. CDR3 bases: TGCAGCGTTGGGGGGACAGGGGCTTCACCCCTCCACTTT. Protein sequence: CSVGGTGASPLHF.

V usage is TRBV7-8 and J usage is TRBJ2-7; 7 bases are a match to TRBD1. CDR1 SGHVS and CDR2 FQNEAQ come from the germline V gene. V trimming: 5 bases; J trimming: 6 bases; junction bases outside the gene matches: 13. This CDR3 spans 15 amino acids. As DNA, the CDR3 is TGTGCCAGCAGCATGTACCGGGACAGAGGTCGCGAGCAGTACTTC. Residues: CASSMYRDRGREQYF.

The chain uses TRBV10-3 and TRBJ2-3, with a weak D call TRBD2 (6 bases). Germline assignment: CDR1 ENHRY and CDR2 SYGVKD. V lost 8 bases and J lost 5, with 14 bases in between. This CDR3 contains 13 residues. The chain's CDR3 is CAIGLDGGDTQYF. In DNA form, the CDR3 reads TGTGCCATCGGCTTAGACGGGGGAGATACGCAGTATTTT.

V usage is TRBV15 and J usage is TRBJ2-1; D perhaps matches TRBD1 (5 bases). Per the germline V gene, CDR1 is LNHNV and CDR2 is YYDKDF (reference sequence). The CDR3 is made up of 15 amino acids. Trimming pared 0 bases from V and 4 bases from J, leaving 10 bases between. The CDR3 region has the DNA TGTGCCACCAGCAGAGATAGGGGCAGTTACAATGAGCAGTTCTTC. This sequence encodes CATSRDRGSYNEQFF.